Below are 25 T cell receptor beta chains sequenced from a single sample in a study of cytomegalovirus exposure and HLA in healthy donors. This PCR relied on a set of 60 Vbeta primers and 13 Jbeta primers. Generated by immunoSEQ multiplex PCR, the TCRdb table keeps only in-frame clones and is missing some. The sample has 110,000 to 150,000 clones; 75% to 80% are singletons. The sample comprised PBMCs. The source of these receptors is a woman under 30 in good health and CMV-seropositive.

This clone was detected once. The V call is TRBV7-6, the J call TRBJ1-2, with D perhaps matching TRBD1 (5 bases). The germline CDR1 and CDR2 sequences are SGHVS and FNYEAQ. The CDR3 spans 15 residues. V shed 0 bases and J shed 4 bases, with 12 bases lying between them. CDR3 DNA: TGTGCCAGCAGCTTAGCGCTGGAAGGGGCCTATGGCTACACCTTC. Protein: CASSLALEGAYGYTF.

This chain joins TRBV5-1 and TRBJ2-1, with unresolved D. The V end lost 0 bases, the J end lost 6 bases, and 13 bases lay between the germline ends. The germline V gene encodes CDR1 SGHRS and CDR2 YFSETQ. The length of the CDR3 is 15 residues. The CDR3 DNA follows: TGCGCCAGCAGCTTGGGCCTCGGCGGCGGCAATGAGCAGTTCTTC. It codes for CASSLGLGGGNEQFF. The whole variable domain, remainder taken from reference TRBV5-1 and TRBJ2-1, is KAGVTQTPRYLIKTRGQQVTLSCSPISGHRSVSWYQQTPGQGLQFLFEYFSETQRNKGNFPGRFSGRQFSNSRSEMNVSTLELGDSALYLCASSLGLGGGNEQFFGPGTRLTVL.

The chain uses TRBV5-1 and TRBJ2-7; D is undetermined. The CDR3 contains 15 residues. Trimming pared 7 bases from V and 3 bases from J, leaving 20 bases between. CDR1 SGHRS and CDR2 YFSETQ come from the germline V gene. The CDR3 protein is CASYIGPGVGYEQYF. CDR3 bases: TGCGCCAGCTATATTGGTCCGGGTGTAGGCTACGAGCAGTACTTC.

V is TRBV27 and J is TRBJ2-5, with 10 positions matching TRBD2. V was clipped by 6 bases and J by 4 bases; unmatched bases: 17. The germline V gene has CDR1 MNHEY and CDR2 SMNVEV (reference sequence). CDR3 length equals 18 residues. In nucleotides, the CDR3 is TGTGCCAGCAGCGGGGGAATCAGGCTAGCGGGGGTAACAGAGACCCAGTACTTC. Protein: CASSGGIRLAGVTETQYF.

The chain links TRBV2 to TRBJ1-2, with D unresolved. V shed 8 bases and J shed 5 bases, with 9 bases lying between them. This CDR3 contains 11 residues. The germline V gene has CDR1 SNHLY and CDR2 FYNNEI. The CDR3 coding sequence is TGTGCCAGCTTCCGGGATTATGGCTACACCTTC. Its translation: CASFRDYGYTF.

This clone was recorded once. The chain joins TRBV4-3 to TRBJ2-1; D uncertain. Germline V gene sequence: CDR1 LGHNA, CDR2 YSLEER. This CDR3 has 15 amino acids. V shed 0 bases and J shed 0 bases, with 6 bases lying between them. The CDR3 protein is CASSQELYSYNEQFF. The CDR3 region has the DNA TGCGCCAGCAGCCAAGAACTATACTCCTACAATGAGCAGTTCTTC.

The chain employs TRBV6-1 and TRBJ1-2; the match to TRBD1 covers 9 bases. Per the germline V gene, CDR1 is MNHNS and CDR2 is SASEGT. CDR3 length: 15 residues. V lost 7 bases to trimming and J lost 6 bases; unmatched junction nucleotides: 12. CDR3 in amino acids: CASTETGQGVDGYTF. CDR3 in DNA: TGTGCCAGCACCGAGACGGGACAGGGTGTAGATGGCTACACCTTC.

The V and J genes are TRBV5-4 and TRBJ1-2; D perhaps matches TRBD1 (6 bases). The CDR3 runs to 14 residues. The V gene's germline CDR1 is SGHNT and CDR2 YYREEE (reference sequence). Trimming removed 3 bases from V and 4 bases from J, with 13 bases in between. The CDR3 DNA sequence: TGTGCCAGCAGCTCCCTTGACAGGAGCTATGGCTACACCTTC. Its translation is CASSSLDRSYGYTF.

This clone was found a few times. The genes are TRBV11-2 and TRBJ1-6; 9 nucleotides match TRBD1. The CDR3 runs 14 residues. With V trimmed by 6 bases and J by 8 bases, 5 bases remained unmatched. Germline CDR1 and CDR2: SGHAT and FQNNGV. The CDR3 coding sequence is TGTGCCAGCAGGTCGACAGGGGGTCATTCACCCCTCCACTTT. Encoded protein: CASRSTGGHSPLHF.

V gene TRBV28 combines with J gene TRBJ1-2; maybe TRBD1 (6 bases). With 6 bases removed from V and 7 bases from J, the gap between germline ends came to 15 bases. Looked up from germline, CDR1 is MDHEN and CDR2 is SYDVKM. The CDR3 is made up of 13 amino acids. The CDR3 sequence is CASSLQGSSGYTF. The DNA for the CDR3 is TGTGCCAGCAGCCTACAGGGATCGAGTGGCTACACCTTC.

The chain employs TRBV7-8 and TRBJ2-2, with a possible D match to TRBD1 (6 bases). There are 15 residues in the CDR3. The germline V gene encodes CDR1 SGHVS and CDR2 FQNEAQ. Between the trimmed V and J ends, which lost 10 bases and 1 base, there was a span of 16 bases. The CDR3 DNA is TGTGCCACCCTCATGGGACACTTGAACACCGGGGAGCTGTTTTTT. Translating it yields CATLMGHLNTGELFF. Full variable domain (remainder filled in from reference TRBV7-8 and TRBJ2-2): GAGVSQSPRYKVAKRGQDVALRCDPISGHVSLFWYQQALGQGPEFLTYFQNEAQLDKSGLPSDRFFAERPEGSVSTLKIQRTQQEDSAVYLCATLMGHLNTGELFFGEGSRLTVL.

The table lists this clone with a few counts. This sequence joins TRBV6-5 and TRBJ1-2, with 7 bases aligning to TRBD1. The trim removed 5 bases at V and 4 bases at J, leaving 7 bases unmatched. The CDR3 contains 14 residues. Germline loops: CDR1 MNHEY, CDR2 SVGAGI. The CDR3 region has the DNA TGTGCCAGCAGTGAGACAGGGTTGGGCTATGGCTACACCTTC. Translated, it gives CASSETGLGYGYTF.

The rearrangement links TRBV5-5 to TRBJ1-6; 9 bases fit TRBD1. Germline trimming cut 4 bases from V and 0 bases from J; bases unmatched to any gene: 11. Germline assignment: CDR1 SGHKS and CDR2 YYEKEE (reference sequence). CDR3 length: 19 amino acids. The CDR3 DNA reads as TGTGCCAGCAGCAGAAGTAGACAGGGGGTAGGCTCCTATAATTCACCCCTCCACTTT. This encodes CASSRSRQGVGSYNSPLHF.

This chain uses TRBV10-1 with TRBJ2-2, with D hard to call. Germline V CDR1 and CDR2: WNHNN, SYGVQD (reference sequence). The V end was cut by 7 bases, the J end by 4 bases, with 7 bases between. The CDR3 is made up of 12 amino acids. The CDR3 DNA reads TGCGCCAGCAAAACGGGCACCGGGGAGCTGTTTTTT. This gives the protein CASKTGTGELFF.

This chain links TRBV4-3 with TRBJ1-2, with D possibly TRBD1 on 6 matching bases. The V and J ends lost 1 base and 6 bases respectively, with 12 bases between them. The CDR3 loop spans 14 amino acids. Germline CDR1 LGHNA, CDR2 YSLEER. CDR3 region: CASSQGTGSDGYTF. The CDR3 DNA follows: TGCGCCAGCAGCCAAGGCACAGGGAGCGATGGCTACACCTTC.

This clone was counted once. CDR3 amino acids: CASSPAGGWSYGYTF. CDR3 nucleotides: TGTGCCAGCTCACCAGCAGGGGGCTGGTCCTATGGCTACACCTTC. The V gene is TRBV18, the J gene TRBJ1-2, with 8 bases identical to TRBD1. V lost 2 bases to trimming and J lost 4 bases; unmatched junction nucleotides: 6. There are 15 residues in the CDR3. CDR1 is KGHSH, CDR2 LQKENI, per germline. The variable domain in full, with the rest retrieved from reference TRBV18 and TRBJ1-2, is NAGVMQNPRHLVRRRGQEARLRCSPMKGHSHVYWYRQLPEEGLKFMVYLQKENIIDESGMPKERFSAEFPKEGPSILRIQQVVRGDSAAYFCASSPAGGWSYGYTFGSGTRLTVV.

This clone was detected once. The chain combines TRBV6-5 with TRBJ1-4; tentative D call: TRBD1 (5 bases). The CDR3 length is 12 residues. Trimming cost V 6 bases and J 8 bases, with 10 bases left between them. The germline gives CDR1 MNHEY, CDR2 SVGAGI. The CDR3 loop is CASRDDREKLFF. CDR3 in DNA: TGTGCCAGCAGGGACGACAGAGAAAAACTGTTTTTT.

As regards this clone: The same CDR3 is also encoded by other DNA sequences in this sample. V usage is TRBV18 and J usage is TRBJ1-4; D is undetermined. The V end lost 3 bases, the J end lost 2 bases, and 13 bases lay between the germline ends. The CDR3 has 16 residues. Germline lookup yields CDR1 KGHSH and CDR2 LQKENI. Here the CDR3 DNA reads TGTGCCAGCTCACCGAAAACGGGGATTACTAATGAAAAACTGTTTTTT. Protein sequence: CASSPKTGITNEKLFF.

This clone was picked up one time. The chain links TRBV28 to TRBJ1-5; D gene unclear. CDR1 is MDHEN and CDR2 is SYDVKM in the germline V gene. The CDR3 loop spans 14 amino acids. The V and J ends lost 3 bases and 2 bases respectively, with 8 bases between them. This CDR3 is CASSLAARNQPQHF. CDR3 in DNA: TGTGCCAGCAGTTTGGCCGCCCGCAATCAGCCCCAGCATTTT.

This clone was seen a few times. The V and J genes are TRBV7-2 and TRBJ2-5; possible D gene TRBD2, 7 bases. V shed 5 bases and J shed 2 bases, with 18 bases lying between them. In germline, CDR1 is SGHTA, CDR2 FQGNSA. The CDR3 extends over 16 amino acids. The CDR3 DNA sequence: TGTGCCAGCAGCCCGAATATAGGGGGGGTACAAGAGACCCAGTACTTC. This codes for CASSPNIGGVQETQYF.

The V and J genes are TRBV28 and TRBJ1-1, with a possible D match to TRBD1 (5 bases). The ends were cut back, 6 bases at V and 1 base at J, with 12 bases in the middle. Germline CDR1 and CDR2: MDHEN and SYDVKM. The length of the CDR3 is 14 residues. CDR3 in DNA: TGTGCCAGCAGCCCTGGAGGGGAGAACACTGAAGCTTTCTTT. Translating it yields CASSPGGENTEAFF.

This clone appeared a few times. The chain links TRBV11-2 to TRBJ2-3; no definite D call. This CDR3 is built from 17 residues. CDR1 is SGHAT and CDR2 is FQNNGV in the germline V gene. V was clipped by 5 bases and J by 3 bases, with 21 bases between them. The CDR3 nucleotides are TGTGCCAGCAGCCCCAGAAACGTCTCGCTCCGAACAGATACGCAGTATTTT. Translation gives CASSPRNVSLRTDTQYF.

A word on this clone: Additional DNA sequences in this sample encode the identical CDR3. The J gene is TRBJ1-1, the V gene TRBV2; 10 nucleotides line up with TRBD1. Germline CDR1 SNHLY, CDR2 FYNNEI. The CDR3 length is 14 residues. The V and J ends lost 5 bases and 1 base, in that order; junction bases with no gene match: 1. The CDR3 reads CASSRQGANTEAFF. Here the CDR3 DNA reads TGTGCCAGCAGTCGACAGGGGGCGAACACTGAAGCTTTCTTT.

V is TRBV19 and J is TRBJ1-2; 9 bases line up with TRBD1. There are 14 residues in the CDR3. CDR1 is LNHDA and CDR2 is SQIVND in the germline V gene (reference sequence). The junction had 1 base not matched to a gene; V was cut back by 3 bases and J by 2 bases. In DNA, the CDR3 is TGTGCCAGTAGTATGGACAGGGGAAACTATGGCTACACCTTC. Protein product: CASSMDRGNYGYTF.

The chain couples TRBV11-2 to TRBJ2-5, with 7 bases identical to TRBD1. This CDR3 comprises 14 residues. With V trimmed by 1 base and J by 4 bases, 3 bases remained unmatched. The germline V gene has CDR1 SGHAT and CDR2 FQNNGV. CDR3 nucleotides: TGTGCCAGCAGCTTAGTGCGACAGGGAGAGACCCAGTACTTC. The encoded protein is CASSLVRQGETQYF.